Following are 23 T cell receptor beta chains from one sample sequenced in a study of blood T cell repertoires in COVID-19. Data came from immunoSEQ multiplex PCR; TCRdb stores just in-frame clones and leaves some out. The sample yields about 21,000 clones, about 80% seen once. Sequencing was carried out using peripheral blood. The receptors come from a human donor in a cohort sampled during active COVID-19.

This sequence joins TRBV4-1 and TRBJ2-5; 7 bases agree with TRBD1. Unmatched junction bases numbered 6, after V lost 4 bases and J lost 1 base. CDR3 size: 15 residues. The V gene's germline CDR1 is MGHRA and CDR2 YSYEKL. CDR3 nucleotide sequence: TGCGCCAGCAGCCGGCAACAGGGGTTCCAAGAGACCCAGTACTTC. Protein product: CASSRQQGFQETQYF.

V is TRBV29-1 and J is TRBJ2-5; a weak D match, TRBD2 (6 bases). Trimming pared 1 base from V and 3 bases from J, leaving 9 bases between. CDR1 is SQVTM and CDR2 is ANQGSEA in the germline V gene. The CDR3 sequence is 13 residues long. The DNA for the CDR3 is TGCAGCGTTGAAGGGACTATTAAAGAGACCCAGTACTTC. Amino acids: CSVEGTIKETQYF.

The chain combines TRBV5-1 with TRBJ2-1; D ambiguous. The CDR3 totals 11 residues. Germline V lookup: CDR1 SGHRS, CDR2 YFSETQ. The V and J ends lost 4 bases and 7 bases respectively, with 6 bases between them. This CDR3 reads CASSVRNEQFF. The CDR3 DNA follows: TGCGCCAGCAGCGTCAGAAATGAGCAGTTCTTC. The full variable domain, in which reference TRBV5-1 and TRBJ2-1 provide the parts outside the CDR3, is KAGVTQTPRYLIKTRGQQVTLSCSPISGHRSVSWYQQTPGQGLQFLFEYFSETQRNKGNFPGRFSGRQFSNSRSEMNVSTLELGDSALYLCASSVRNEQFFGPGTRLTVL.

This rearrangement joins TRBV3-1 (or the pseudogene TRBV3-2) to TRBJ1-5; 9 bases fit TRBD1. The CDR3 spans 15 residues. The ends lost 3 bases at V and 4 bases at J; junction bases unmatched: 4. Germline CDR1 is LGHDT and CDR2 is YNNKEL (reference sequence). CDR3 amino acids: CASSHTGQGNQPQHF. In nucleotides, the CDR3 is TGTGCCAGCAGCCACACGGGACAGGGTAATCAGCCCCAGCATTTT.

J is TRBJ1-5 and V is TRBV5-4; D gene unclear. Trimming took 1 base from V and 0 from J, leaving 5 bases between them. CDR3 size: 14 residues. Germline CDR1 reads SGHNT; CDR2 reads YYREEE (reference sequence). CDR3 loop: CASSLSGSNQPQHF. The DNA for the CDR3 is TGTGCCAGCAGCTTGTCAGGTAGCAATCAGCCCCAGCATTTT.

V gene TRBV5-1 combines with J gene TRBJ1-2; D is perhaps TRBD1 (6 bases). CDR1 and CDR2 (germline): SGHRS, YFSETQ. V was cut by 6 bases and J by 8 bases, with 20 bases left in between. The CDR3 spans 14 residues. The CDR3 loop is CASTDGAGVRGYTF. As DNA, the CDR3 is TGCGCCAGCACCGACGGGGCAGGGGTTCGGGGCTACACCTTC.

The chain employs TRBV5-1 and TRBJ1-1, with 7 bases matching TRBD1. CDR3 size: 15 residues. The germline V gene has CDR1 SGHRS and CDR2 YFSETQ. The V segment lost 3 bases and the J segment 4 bases; nucleotides outside the gene matches: 9. DNA for the CDR3: TGCGCCAGCAGCTCTTCACAGGGGATCGCCACTGAAGCTTTCTTT. Protein product: CASSSSQGIATEAFF.

The rearrangement uses TRBV12-3 or TRBV12-4 and TRBJ1-2; D ambiguous. The CDR3 has 13 amino acids. V lost 6 bases and J lost 2, with 10 bases in between. The CDR3 nucleotides read TGTGCCAGCAGCTTGTCGGGGAACTATGGCTACACCTTC. Protein product: CASSLSGNYGYTF.

The V gene is TRBV3-1 (or the pseudogene TRBV3-2), the J gene TRBJ1-2; 8 bases fit TRBD1. V trimming: 1 base; J trimming: 4 bases; junction bases outside the gene matches: 8. CDR3 length equals 16 residues. Germline V gives CDR1 LGHDT, CDR2 YNNKEL (reference sequence). DNA of the CDR3: TGTGCCAGCAGCCAAGCCCAGGGGGCGATGTTCTATGGCTACACCTTC. Translation: CASSQAQGAMFYGYTF.

The genes are TRBV4-1 and TRBJ1-1; 8 nucleotides align to TRBD1. The V gene end was trimmed by 0 bases and the J gene end by 4 bases; junction bases not matched to a gene: 19. The CDR3 contains 20 residues. The germline V gene encodes CDR1 MGHRA and CDR2 YSYEKL. CDR3 nucleotides: TGCGCCAGCAGCCAAGACGGGGACGGCAGGGGGCGTAAATGGGGCACTGAAGCTTTCTTT. Its translation is CASSQDGDGRGRKWGTEAFF.

This clone turned up a few times. The CDR3 nucleotides read TGTGCCAGCAGCCAAGATCCCAAATCACCCCTCCACTTT. The encoded protein is CASSQDPKSPLHF. The chain links TRBV4-2 to TRBJ1-6; no firm D call. Trimming stripped 0 bases from V and 10 bases from J, with 7 bases between. The CDR3 sequence is 13 residues long. Germline V gives CDR1 LGHNA, CDR2 YNFKEQ.

This rearrangement joins TRBV7-2 to TRBJ2-6; a possible D gene is TRBD1 (5 bases). This CDR3 comprises 15 residues. CDR1 and CDR2 (germline): SGHTA, FQGNSA. V lost 2 bases, J lost 4 bases, and 9 bases lay in between. The DNA of the CDR3 is TGTGCCAGCAGCTTAATAGGGGTGGGGGCCAACGTCCTGACTTTC. It is translated as CASSLIGVGANVLTF.

The genes are TRBV7-8 and TRBJ1-5; D is undetermined. The CDR3 covers 14 residues. V lost 2 bases and J lost 2, with 7 bases in between. The germline V gene has CDR1 SGHVS and CDR2 FQNEAQ. The DNA for the CDR3 is TGTGCCAGCAGCTTATCGGTGGGCAATCAGCCCCAGCATTTT. Amino acids: CASSLSVGNQPQHF.

V is TRBV4-1 and J is TRBJ1-2; D unresolved. V lost 4 bases and J 7 bases, leaving 10 bases between the germline ends. Germline V gene lookup returns CDR1 MGHRA and CDR2 YSYEKL. There are 12 residues in the CDR3. In DNA, the CDR3 is TGCGCCAGCAGCCCAGTGGGCCGTGGCTACACCTTC. Translating it yields CASSPVGRGYTF.

The chain couples TRBV3-1 (or the pseudogene TRBV3-2) to TRBJ1-1; TRBD1 matches at 9 bases. Per germline, CDR1 LGHDT and CDR2 YNNKEL (reference sequence). The J segment lost 1 base and the V segment lost 1 base, leaving 4 bases of the junction unmatched. The CDR3 runs to 16 residues. CDR3 protein: CASSQVQGAPNTEAFF. The CDR3 bases are TGTGCCAGCAGCCAAGTACAGGGGGCTCCGAACACTGAAGCTTTCTTT.

This sequence joins TRBV19 and TRBJ2-1; 7 nucleotides align to TRBD1. CDR1 is LNHDA and CDR2 is SQIVND in the germline V gene (reference sequence). This CDR3 contains 16 residues. The V segment lost 7 bases and the J segment 0 bases; nucleotides outside the gene matches: 9. The CDR3 spells CASTSKDRVSYNEQFF. The CDR3 region has the DNA TGTGCCAGTACCAGCAAAGACAGGGTCTCCTACAATGAGCAGTTCTTC.

V and J are TRBV29-1 and TRBJ1-1; no definite D call. The germline V gene encodes CDR1 SQVTM and CDR2 ANQGSEA. V lost 4 bases and J lost 2, with 8 bases in between. The CDR3 totals 12 residues. This chain's CDR3 is CSVGGSNTEAFF. The CDR3, as DNA: TGCAGCGTTGGAGGATCCAACACTGAAGCTTTCTTT.

The genes are TRBV5-1 and TRBJ1-2; 9 bases are a match to TRBD1. The CDR3 loop spans 14 amino acids. CDR1 SGHRS and CDR2 YFSETQ come from the germline V gene. The V gene end was trimmed by 5 bases and the J gene end by 7 bases; junction bases not matched to a gene: 9. CDR3 DNA sequence: TGCGCCAGCAGACCGGGACAGGGCTTATCTGGCTACACCTTC. Protein product: CASRPGQGLSGYTF.

In its sample, this clone ranks as medium-sized (0.01 to 0.1%). The chain uses TRBV4-2 and TRBJ2-3; the match to TRBD2 covers 9 bases. The CDR3 is 18 residues long. CDR1 is LGHNA and CDR2 is YNFKEQ in the germline V gene. J gave up 3 bases and V 2 bases, and 12 bases lay outside the gene matches. The CDR3 nucleotides are TGTGCCAGCAGCCAACCTATAGCGGGGGTATGGGGAACAGATACGCAGTATTTT. Translated, it gives CASSQPIAGVWGTDTQYF.

The chain carries TRBV6-5 and TRBJ2-1; D might be TRBD1 (5 bases). Germline CDR1 MNHEY, CDR2 SVGAGI. V lost 6 bases, J lost 4 bases, and 10 bases lay in between. This CDR3 has 13 amino acids. CDR3 in amino acids: CASSQGVYNEQFF. CDR3 DNA sequence: TGTGCCAGCAGCCAAGGGGTATACAATGAGCAGTTCTTC.

By sample fraction, this clone is medium-sized (0.01 to 0.1%). The rearrangement joins TRBV9 to TRBJ2-3, with D perhaps matching TRBD1 (6 bases). Germline CDR1 SGDLS, CDR2 YYNGEE. Trimming removed 3 bases at V and 2 bases at J, with 16 bases between. This CDR3 is 16 amino acids long. As DNA, the CDR3 is TGTGCCAGCAGCGACTGGGGGCGGAGTTTCACAGATACGCAGTATTTT. It specifies CASSDWGRSFTDTQYF. Supplemented by reference TRBV9 and TRBJ2-3, the full variable domain reads DSGVTQTPKHLITATGQRVTLRCSPRSGDLSVYWYQQSLDQGLQFLIQYYNGEERAKGNILERFSAQQFPDLHSELNLSSLELGDSALYFCASSDWGRSFTDTQYFGPGTRLTVL.

The chain joins TRBV28 to TRBJ1-2; D remains ambiguous. The CDR3 is 12 residues long. Germline V lookup: CDR1 MDHEN, CDR2 SYDVKM. V was shortened by 11 bases and J by 6 bases, with 16 bases between the two germline ends. In nucleotides, the CDR3 is TGTGCCGTATATTCAAGAGAGGATGGCTACACCTTC. It codes for CAVYSREDGYTF.

The V gene is TRBV29-1, the J gene TRBJ1-2, with TRBD1 identical over 7 bases. The CDR3 sequence is 12 residues long. The J segment lost 4 bases and the V segment lost 3 bases, leaving 2 bases of the junction unmatched. Germline CDR1 and CDR2: SQVTM and ANQGSEA. The CDR3 reads CSVDRGTYGYTF. CDR3 DNA sequence: TGCAGCGTTGACAGGGGGACCTATGGCTACACCTTC.